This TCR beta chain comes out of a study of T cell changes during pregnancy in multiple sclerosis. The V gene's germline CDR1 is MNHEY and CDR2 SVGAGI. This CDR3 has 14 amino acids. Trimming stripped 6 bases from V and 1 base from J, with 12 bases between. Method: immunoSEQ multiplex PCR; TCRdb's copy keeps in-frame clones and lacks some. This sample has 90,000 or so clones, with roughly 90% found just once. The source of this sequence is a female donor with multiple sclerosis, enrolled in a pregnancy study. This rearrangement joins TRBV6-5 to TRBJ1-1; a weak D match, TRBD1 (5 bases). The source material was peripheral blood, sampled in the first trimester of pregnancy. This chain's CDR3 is CASRRDSSNTEAFF. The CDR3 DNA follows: TGTGCCAGCAGGCGGGACTCTTCGAACACTGAAGCTTTCTTT.